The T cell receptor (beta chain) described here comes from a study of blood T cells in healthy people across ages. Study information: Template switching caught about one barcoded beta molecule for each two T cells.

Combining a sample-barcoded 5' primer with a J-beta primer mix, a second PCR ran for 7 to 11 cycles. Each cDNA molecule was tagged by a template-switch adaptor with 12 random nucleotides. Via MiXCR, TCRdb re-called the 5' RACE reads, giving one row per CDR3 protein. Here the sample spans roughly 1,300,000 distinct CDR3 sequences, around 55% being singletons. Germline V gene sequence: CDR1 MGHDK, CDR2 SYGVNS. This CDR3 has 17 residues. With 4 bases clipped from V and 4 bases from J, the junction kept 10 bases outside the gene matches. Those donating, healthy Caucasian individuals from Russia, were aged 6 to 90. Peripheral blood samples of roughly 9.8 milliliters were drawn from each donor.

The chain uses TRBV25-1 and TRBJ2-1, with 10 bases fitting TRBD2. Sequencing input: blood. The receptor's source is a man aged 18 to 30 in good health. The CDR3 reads CASSATSGNPGYNEQFF. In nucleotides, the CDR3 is TGTGCCAGCAGTGCTACTAGCGGGAATCCTGGGTACAATGAGCAGTTCTTC.